Described below is a single T cell receptor (beta chain) sequence and its context. The antigen it recognizes is unknown. Nothing much larger sits one base from this clone, and base qualities are not available. This specimen belongs to a study of cytomegalovirus exposure and HLA in healthy donors (dated by TCRdb to 2017 to 2019). About the investigation overall: According to an earlier analysis of around 600 of the donors, about 190 million T cells yielded roughly 110 million unique TCR beta sequences and approximately 300 Gb of sequence data. An early release covering just under 650 HLA-typed donors comprised around 300 gigabases of sequencing data and some 79 million unique TCR sequences. Of the roughly 400 genotyped donors, over 65% fell in the genetic ancestry cluster associated with self-reported Caucasian donors. The study aimed to test whether cataloging public T cell receptors could reveal signatures of past pathogen exposure. Using immunosequencing, the study profiled T cell repertoires from some 670 subjects and related those repertoires to cytomegalovirus serostatus. In addition to the first cohort of 650 to 800 subjects, a separate validation cohort of over 90 different subjects was used. The study combined high-throughput TCR immunosequencing, statistical association of individual TCRs with disease status, and machine learning to predict cytomegalovirus infection status. In a later analysis, previously published TCR beta repertoires from several hundred donors were re-analyzed and high-resolution HLA genotyping was added so that TCR occurrence patterns could be studied. Rather than using new phenotypic data, the later analysis identified candidate immune exposures from TCR beta sequences and from how often those sequences occurred across donors. To decide whether each TCR beta V gene segment behaved as functional or pseudogenic, an earlier analysis of approximately 600 of the donors relied on high-throughput TCR beta sequencing. Donor age, sex, ethnicity and CMV serostatus were compiled together with the repertoire data. In a later genetic analysis, genome-wide SNP genotypes for about three fifths of the roughly 670 donors were used, and that subset was treated as a discovery cohort. Every repertoire in the discovery cohort had been generated on one and the same sequencing platform. HLA typing included class I and class II loci at four-digit resolution. The number of donors typed differed by locus, with roughly 620-630 for A, B, C, DRB1 and DQB1, around 560 for DQA1, approximately 570 for DPA1, and around 450 for DPB1. Four or five DR-DQ haplotypes were treated as single units for association and clustering because of strong linkage in the cohort. Among about 400 genotyped donors of the cohort, an average of roughly 230,000 unique TCR beta nucleotide sequences was sequenced per donor, of which roughly 17% were non-productive.

The cohort comprised some 730 healthy bone marrow donors. At the time of sampling, every cohort member was nominally healthy, though immune exposures that went unrecorded were likely present. The donor tested CMV seropositive, placing the donor among the 289 seropositive members of the cohort. Every donor gave a peripheral blood sample, and the peripheral blood mononuclear cells from that sample were used for TCR beta sequencing. The Qiagen DNeasy Blood Extraction Kit was used to extract genomic DNA from the blood cell samples. The library was prepared using the immunoSEQ multiplex PCR assay. A mixture of 60 forward primers for TCR Vbeta segments and 13 reverse primers for TCR Jbeta segments was used in the multiplex PCR. The CDR3 region of rearranged TCR beta genes was amplified from genomic DNA with a multiplex PCR assay. Amplified TCR beta libraries were sequenced as 87-base-pair reads on the Illumina HiSeq System. Concerning the study's data processing: A later analysis tallied 80 million to 95 million unique TCR beta chains across the approximately 670 repertoires, and approximately 12 million of those chains were shared by two or more donors. Raw reads were error-corrected and collapsed into unique sequences with a nearest-neighbor algorithm that merged closely related sequences to remove PCR and sequencing errors. Alignment of CDR3 sequences to IMGT reference sequences was used to assign V, D and J gene segments. For a sequence to be retained, at least a six-nucleotide match to both a V gene segment and a J gene segment was required. Rearrangements were classified as productive when the CDR3 lacked stop codons and remained in frame with V and J, and all other rearrangements were classified as non-productive. CDR3 was defined according to IMGT convention as the region running from the second conserved V-encoded cysteine to the conserved J-encoded phenylalanine. In an earlier analysis of around 640 of the donors, sequences lacking an unambiguous match to a single V gene segment were excluded. An earlier analysis of some 610 of the donors called V segments functional above 56.7% productive rearrangements and segregating when the between-donor standard deviation exceeded 5%. A statistical classification framework was developed to diagnose cytomegalovirus status using the catalog of TCR beta chain sequences. In a later analysis, TCR nucleotide sequences were compared against IMGT/GENE-DB human TR gene sequences so that V and J genes could be assigned. In a later analysis, CDR3 sequences and most-parsimonious VDJ recombination scenarios were assigned using the TCRdist pipeline. In a later analysis, each TCR beta chain was defined by its CDR3 amino acid sequence together with its V-gene family, and reads lacking a unique V-gene family were excluded. To address suspected cross-contamination and a sequencing artifact, a later analysis removed roughly 640 highly shared, low-generation-probability nucleotide sequences. In a later analysis, a clonal expansion index for each public chain was calculated from normalized within-repertoire ranks of inferred template counts. In a later analysis, generation probabilities were computed using a VDJ recombination model fitted to out-of-frame rearrangements, and the results were checked against IGoR. In a later analysis, hypergeometric tests were used to score TCR-TCR, TCR-HLA and TCR-CMV co-occurrence, with a repertoire-size bias correction applied to TCR pairs. To estimate false discovery rates, a later analysis permuted the HLA or CMV assignments 20 times. A later analysis grouped co-occurring TCRs with DBSCAN, adding TCRdist sequence similarity when clustering within HLA-allele-positive subsets. Repertoires with fewer than 30,000 or more than 120,000 public chains were left out of co-occurrence clustering, as were roughly five repertoires with anomalous nucleotide sharing. Sourced from immuneACCESS, this table was stored by TCRdb with only in-frame sequences that have V and J called. A share of the clones is absent; for the studies checked, an unresolved V gene accounts for under half, and the remainder has no known explanation. That table furnishes V, J and clone size, whereas the DNA furnished D and trimming. The sample contains more than 150,000 clones, around 81% of them found a single time. Around 1.9% of the sample rests with the top ten.

CDR1 is given as MNHEY and CDR2 as SVGAGI, both from the germline V gene. Its CDR3 holds 13 amino acids, cysteine through valine. Only the CDR3 portion is preserved as DNA: 39 bases, with reading frame beginning at the first base. Relative to germline, V is 2 bases shorter and J is 6 bases shorter, with 11 bases between their ends. Broader findings and caveats from the paper: The authors suggested that the approach could potentially be generalized to other disease states and immunological phenotypes. An earlier analysis of several hundred of the donors showed that most TCR beta V segments appeared in productive rearrangements either about 87% or about 30% of the time, which broadly matched IMGT annotations. A cluster of highly shared sequence variants was judged likely to be a technical artifact of the sequencing pipeline. Because HLA typing was missing for some donors at each locus, association tests included only the typed subset. In the study, around 160 TCR beta chains were listed as associated with cytomegalovirus. In this cohort, only TCR beta chains were sequenced, and detectable features were limited by the absence of alpha or paired-chain data. Linkage disequilibrium might explain the correlated functional status among segregating V segments, but an unknown experimental factor could not be excluded. V-gene and J-gene trimming of TCR beta chains was associated with a missense DCLRE1C variant in a later genetic analysis, and the association was replicated in an independent cohort. A few of the identified cytomegalovirus-associated TCR beta chains were confirmed in vitro to be specific for cytomegalovirus antigens. Some IMGT-functional V segments, including TRBV6-2 and TRBV6-3, could not be distinguished by the 87-base-pair reads and were therefore excluded. A later analysis found that HLA-associated TCR beta chains were more clonally expanded and had lower generation probabilities than equally common non-associated chains. According to a later analysis, most CMV-associated TCR beta chains appeared to be HLA-restricted, and the HLA associations seemed to be driven largely by CMV exposure. Fewer than 20 rarely observed V segments, including chromosome 9 orphons, were excluded from the earlier analysis of about 600 of the donors because counts were too low. According to a later analysis, parvovirus B19, influenza, CMV and Epstein-Barr virus appeared linked to several top co-occurrence clusters. A later analysis associated about 16,000 TCR beta sequences with specific HLA alleles at a false discovery rate of 0.05. According to a later analysis, TCR association rates differed among HLA loci, with DRB1 alleles showing the most associated TCRs and HLA-C alleles showing the fewest. When HLA alleles, especially DR and DQ, strongly co-occurred, TCR associations were difficult to assign to individual alleles. For the cohort, immune exposure information was limited to CMV serostatus. In both the original and validation cohorts, the classifier was reported to diagnose cytomegalovirus status with high specificity and sensitivity. A further reported finding was that TCR beta sequences accurately predicted the HLA-A and HLA-B alleles for most subjects in the first cohort. Roughly uniform sequencing depth across donors was assumed in presence/absence analyses, although this assumption may not hold. A later genetic analysis reported fewer N-insertions in productive TCRs among donors in an Asian-associated ancestry cluster than the approximately 700-donor mean. Most TCR sequences were observed very rarely across donors, whereas some public TCRs were present in many individuals.

The sequence was collected from a woman aged 18 to 35 in good health and CMV-seropositive. The source material was PBMCs. Rearrangement joined TRBV6-5 to TRBJ2-7, and perhaps TRBD1 as D gene, on 6 matching bases. The nucleotide sequence is TGTGCCAGCAGTTACCTAAGGGGGAGCGAGCAGTACGTC. Translated, it reads CASSYLRGSEQYV.